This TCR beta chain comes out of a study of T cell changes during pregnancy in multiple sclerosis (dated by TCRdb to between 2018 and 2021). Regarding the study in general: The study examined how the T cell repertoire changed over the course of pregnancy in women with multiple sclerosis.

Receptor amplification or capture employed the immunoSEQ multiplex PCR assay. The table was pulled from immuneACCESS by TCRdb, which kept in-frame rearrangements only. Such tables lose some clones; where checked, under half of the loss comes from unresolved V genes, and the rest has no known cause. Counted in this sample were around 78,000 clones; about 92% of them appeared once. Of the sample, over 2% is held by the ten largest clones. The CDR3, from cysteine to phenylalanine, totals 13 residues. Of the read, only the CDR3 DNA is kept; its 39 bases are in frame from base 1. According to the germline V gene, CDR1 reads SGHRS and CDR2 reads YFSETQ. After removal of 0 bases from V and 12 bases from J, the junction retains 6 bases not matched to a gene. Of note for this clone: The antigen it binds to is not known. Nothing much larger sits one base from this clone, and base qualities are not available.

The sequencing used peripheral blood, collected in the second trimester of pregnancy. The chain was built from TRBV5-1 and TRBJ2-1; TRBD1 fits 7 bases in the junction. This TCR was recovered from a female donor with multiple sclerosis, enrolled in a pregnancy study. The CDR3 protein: CASSLAQGVGQFF. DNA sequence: TGCGCCAGCAGCTTGGCCCAGGGGGTCGGGCAGTTCTTC.